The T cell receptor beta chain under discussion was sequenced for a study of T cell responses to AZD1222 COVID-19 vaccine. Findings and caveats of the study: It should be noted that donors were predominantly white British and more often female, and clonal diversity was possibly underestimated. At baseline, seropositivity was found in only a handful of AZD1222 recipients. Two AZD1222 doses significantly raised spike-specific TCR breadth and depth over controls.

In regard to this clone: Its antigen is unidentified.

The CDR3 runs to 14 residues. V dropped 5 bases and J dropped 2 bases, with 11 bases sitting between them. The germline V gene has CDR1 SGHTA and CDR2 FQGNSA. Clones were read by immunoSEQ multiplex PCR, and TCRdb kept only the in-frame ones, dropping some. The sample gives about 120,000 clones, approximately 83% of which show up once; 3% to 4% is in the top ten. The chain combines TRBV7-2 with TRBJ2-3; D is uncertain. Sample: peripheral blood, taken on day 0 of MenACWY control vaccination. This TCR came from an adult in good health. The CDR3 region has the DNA TGTGCCAGCAGCCCCGCTTGGACCACAGATACGCAGTATTTT. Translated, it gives CASSPAWTTDTQYF.